This TCR beta chain was retrieved from a study of cytomegalovirus exposure and HLA in healthy donors. PCR used 60 Vbeta primers and 13 Jbeta primers. Assay used: immunoSEQ multiplex PCR; TCRdb lists only in-frame clones, some missing. Of under 200,000 clones listed, roughly two thirds are singletons. V dropped 5 bases and J dropped 4 bases, with 14 bases sitting between them. Germline V CDR1 and CDR2: MNHNS, SASEGT. The CDR3 extends over 14 amino acids. V and J are TRBV6-1 and TRBJ1-2; possibly TRBD1 for D (5 bases). The receptor comes from a woman between 18 and 30 years old in good health and CMV-seropositive. Material: PBMCs. The CDR3 region has the DNA TGTGCCAGCAGTCTAACAAGTCAGGGCTATGGCTACACCTTC. It specifies CASSLTSQGYGYTF.